This T cell receptor beta chain was obtained from a study of T cell changes during pregnancy in multiple sclerosis. Profiled with immunoSEQ multiplex PCR; TCRdb holds only in-frame clones, not every one. The sample has approximately 51,000 clones, 93% seen once; the top ten hold 1.5% to 2%. V was pared by 4 bases and J by 5 bases, with 12 bases between. This CDR3 comprises 14 residues. Germline CDR1 SNHLY, CDR2 FYNNEI. The receptor's source is a female donor with multiple sclerosis, enrolled in a pregnancy study. J is TRBJ1-3 and V is TRBV2; D is possibly TRBD1 (6 bases). Source: peripheral blood, taken in the second trimester of pregnancy. The CDR3 spells CASSVGAGRNTIYF. The DNA for the CDR3 is TGTGCCAGCAGTGTGGGGGCAGGAAGAAACACCATATATTTT.